The 8 T cell receptor beta chains below all came from one sample that was sequenced in a study of blood T cells in healthy people across ages. The use of a sample-barcoded 5' primer and a J-beta primer mix characterized a second PCR of roughly 7 to 12 cycles. TCRdb re-analysed the 5' RACE reads in MiXCR, keeping a single row per CDR3 protein. The sample includes a few hundred thousand distinct CDR3 sequences, 25% to 30% of them seen just once. Sequenced sample: blood. The receptors shown here come from a woman between 65 and 79 years old in good health.

The V call is TRBV20-1, the J call TRBJ2-5; D possibly uses TRBD1 or TRBD2 (5 bases each). This CDR3 has 11 residues. V was clipped by 5 bases and J by 3 bases, with 7 bases between them. The germline V gene encodes CDR1 DFQATT and CDR2 SNEGSKA (reference sequence). DNA for the CDR3: TGCAGTGCTTGGGGGAAAGAGACCCAGTACTTC. Encoded protein: CSAWGKETQYF.

The chain uses TRBV7-2 and TRBJ2-7, with D hard to call. The CDR3 runs to 15 residues. Germline V gene data show CDR1 as SGHTA and CDR2 as FQGNSA. Trimming took 6 bases from V and 2 from J, leaving 17 bases between them. The CDR3 is CASSSRAGPTYEQYF. In nucleotides, the CDR3 is TGTGCCAGCAGTTCCCGAGCAGGACCTACCTACGAGCAGTACTTC.

The J gene is TRBJ2-5, the V gene TRBV28; D may be TRBD2 (6 bases). V lost 6 bases and J lost 2, with 16 bases in between. The CDR3 is 15 residues long. Germline values: CDR1 MDHEN, CDR2 SYDVKM. CDR3 in DNA: TGTGCCAGCAGCCCCCCGGGACTTCTACAAGAGACCCAGTACTTC. This translates into CASSPPGLLQETQYF.

The table lists this clonotype with a few counts. This CDR3 is missing its conserved last phenylalanine or tryptophan, likely due to a read error. The genes are TRBV29-1 and TRBJ2-5; 8 bases agree with TRBD2. With V trimmed by 6 bases and J by 6 bases, 12 bases remained unmatched. Germline V lookup: CDR1 SQVTM, CDR2 ANQGSEA. This CDR3 is built from 14 residues. CDR3 bases: TGCAGCGTACTAACGGGAGGGATGCGGAAGACCCAGTACCTC. Its protein product is CSVLTGGMRKTQYL.

This sequence joins TRBV7-2 and TRBJ2-7, with a possible D match to TRBD1 (5 bases). V was cut by 1 base and J by 1 base, with 8 bases left in between. The CDR3 length is 14 residues. Germline assignment: CDR1 SGHTA and CDR2 FQGNSA. Here the CDR3 DNA reads TGTGCCAGCAGCTTAGTACAGGAATCCTACGAGCAGTACTTC. Protein: CASSLVQESYEQYF.

The chain carries TRBV12-3 or TRBV12-4 and TRBJ2-5; D may be TRBD1 (5 bases). The V end lost 3 bases, the J end lost 3 bases, and 8 bases lay between the germline ends. The length of the CDR3 is 13 residues. The CDR3 coding sequence is TGTGCCAGCAGTTTTCAAGGGGAAGAGACCCAGTACTTC. Encoded protein: CASSFQGEETQYF.

This clonotype was found a few times. This chain links TRBV11-2 with TRBJ1-2, with D tentatively TRBD1 (5 bases). The CDR3 has 14 amino acids. The V end lost 0 bases, the J end lost 5 bases, and 10 bases lay between the germline ends. CDR1 SGHAT and CDR2 FQNNGV come from the germline V gene. DNA of the CDR3: TGTGCCAGCAGCTTAGATACACGGGGGTATGGCTACACCTTC. The encoded protein is CASSLDTRGYGYTF.

This clonotype was detected only once. The rearrangement uses TRBV20-1 and TRBJ1-2; no clear D gene. Germline V gene lookup returns CDR1 DFQATT and CDR2 SNEGSKA (reference sequence). There are 14 residues in the CDR3. Trimming stripped 2 bases from V and 2 bases from J, with 12 bases between. The CDR3 here is CSARLVKSNYGYTF. The CDR3 nucleotides are TGCAGTGCTAGATTGGTCAAGTCGAACTATGGCTACACCTTC.